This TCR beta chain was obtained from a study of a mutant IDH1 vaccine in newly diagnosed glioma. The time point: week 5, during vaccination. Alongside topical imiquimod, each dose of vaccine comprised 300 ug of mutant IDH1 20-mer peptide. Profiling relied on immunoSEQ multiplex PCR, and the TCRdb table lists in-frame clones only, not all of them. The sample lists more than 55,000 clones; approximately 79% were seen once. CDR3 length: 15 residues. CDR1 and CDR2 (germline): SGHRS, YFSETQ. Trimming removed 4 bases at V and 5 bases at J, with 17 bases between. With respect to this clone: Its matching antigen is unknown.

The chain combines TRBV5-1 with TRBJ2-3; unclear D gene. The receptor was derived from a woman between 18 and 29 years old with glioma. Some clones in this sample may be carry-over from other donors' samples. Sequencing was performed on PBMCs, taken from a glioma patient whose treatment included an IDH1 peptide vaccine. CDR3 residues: CASSGAEGIGDTQYF. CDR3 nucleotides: TGCGCCAGCAGCGGAGCAGAAGGGATAGGAGATACGCAGTATTTT.